This TCR beta chain was profiled in a study of identical twins. The CDR3 loop spans 14 amino acids. From germline, CDR1 is MGHDK and CDR2 SYGVNS. The V end was cut by 0 bases, the J end by 1 base, with 7 bases between. One entry per CDR3 protein results from TCRdb running MiXCR on the 5' RACE reads. Of hundreds of thousands of distinct CDR3 sequences in the sample, 21% were seen once. In regard to this clonotype: Its antigen is not known.

Study-level findings and limits: Out-of-frame alpha sequences common to twins exhibited a surplus of low generation probability. Insertions were reduced in abundant cord blood beta clonotypes but not in memory repertoires.

These records were also assigned to another study, of T cells expressing NK-cell markers. That work adds: HCMV seropositivity characterized most of the eight sequenced donors, and seronegativity one. In a handful of donors, dominant clonotypes made up about 28.3-65% of CD3+CD56-NKG2C+ cells.

The sequence was collected from a woman in her late teens or twenties in good health. V and J are TRBV25-1 and TRBJ2-7; D is uncertain. The material sequenced was PBMCs. The CDR3 loop reads CASSEYAESYEQYF. The DNA for the CDR3 is TGTGCCAGCAGTGAATATGCGGAATCCTACGAGCAGTACTTC.